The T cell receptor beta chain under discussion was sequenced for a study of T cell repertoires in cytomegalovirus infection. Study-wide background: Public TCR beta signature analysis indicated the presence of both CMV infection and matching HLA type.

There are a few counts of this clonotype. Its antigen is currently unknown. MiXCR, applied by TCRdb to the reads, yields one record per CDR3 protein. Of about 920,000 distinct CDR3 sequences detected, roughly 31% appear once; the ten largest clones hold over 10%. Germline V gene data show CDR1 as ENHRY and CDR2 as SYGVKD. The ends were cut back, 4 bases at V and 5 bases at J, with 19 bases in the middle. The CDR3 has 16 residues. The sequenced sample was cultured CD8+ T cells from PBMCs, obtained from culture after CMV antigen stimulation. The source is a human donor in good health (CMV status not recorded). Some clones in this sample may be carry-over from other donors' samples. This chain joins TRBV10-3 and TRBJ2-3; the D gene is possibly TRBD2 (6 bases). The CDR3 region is CAISVAGPRQKDTQYF. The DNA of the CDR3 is TGTGCCATCAGTGTTGCGGGGCCACGGCAAAAAGATACGCAGTATTTT.